The subject of this entry is one TCR beta chain. Its matching antigen is unknown. Total RNA was isolated from whole blood without T cell sorting. These data are taken from a study of monozygotic twins with inflammatory bowel disease. Broader study findings: Extra variability in the repertoires of patients may have come from differing immunosuppressive treatments. IBD patients exhibited fewer clonotypes shared with other individuals than healthy twins, particularly with disease activity.

Per the germline V gene, CDR1 is SGHVS and CDR2 is FNYEAQ. CDR3 length: 14 amino acids. For every sample, eight separate reactions were used to make cDNA. Using the 5' RACE reads, TCRdb records one entry per CDR3 protein without DNA. The sample includes around 190,000 distinct CDR3 sequences. This receptor was obtained from a human donor with ulcerative colitis or Crohn's disease, or a healthy co-twin of an affected twin (not recorded which). Sequenced material: blood. V and J are TRBV7-6 and TRBJ2-3. CDR3 sequence reads: CASSLSALTDTQYF.